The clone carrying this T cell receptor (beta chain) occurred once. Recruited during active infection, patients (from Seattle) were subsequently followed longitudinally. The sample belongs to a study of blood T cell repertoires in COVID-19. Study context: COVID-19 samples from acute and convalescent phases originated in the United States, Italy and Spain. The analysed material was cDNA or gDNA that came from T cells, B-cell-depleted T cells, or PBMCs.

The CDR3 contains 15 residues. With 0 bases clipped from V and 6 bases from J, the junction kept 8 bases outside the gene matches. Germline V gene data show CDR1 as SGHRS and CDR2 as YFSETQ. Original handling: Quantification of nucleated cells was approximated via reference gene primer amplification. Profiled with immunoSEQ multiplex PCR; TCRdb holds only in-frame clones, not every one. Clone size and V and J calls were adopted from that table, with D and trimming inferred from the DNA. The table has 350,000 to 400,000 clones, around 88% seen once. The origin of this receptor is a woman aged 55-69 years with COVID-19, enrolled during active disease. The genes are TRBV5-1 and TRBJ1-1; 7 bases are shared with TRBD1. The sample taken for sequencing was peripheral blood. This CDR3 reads CASSLEVPRGAEAFF. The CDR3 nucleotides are TGCGCCAGCAGCTTGGAGGTCCCCAGGGGGGCTGAAGCTTTCTTT.